Listed below are T cell receptor beta chains from one sample, sequenced in a study of T-cell reconstitution after alpha-beta-depleted transplantation in children. TCRdb re-analysed the PCR reads in MiXCR, keeping a single row per CDR3 protein. The table has fewer than 750,000 distinct CDR3 sequences, roughly 30% seen once; the top ten hold around a third. This material consisted of PBMCs, taken before TCRalphabeta/CD19-depleted stem cell transplant. These receptors originate from a boy under two years old with Wiskott-Aldrich syndrome, due to receive a stem cell transplant. Both conserved end residues are part of each CDR3. A D gene is named only where the DNA matches it firmly. A clone size is listed for some rows: how often the clone was seen (once, few, many), or a class if it is expanded.

D: .; V: TRBV4-1; J: TRBJ1-2; size: .; DNA: TGCGCCAGCAGAAAGGGGTCCTCGGAGAACTATGGCTACACCTTC; CDR3: CASRKGSSENYGYTF
D: .; V: TRBV20-1; J: TRBJ1-5; size: few; DNA: TGCAGTGCTGAGGACAGAAGTTACAATCAGCCCCAGCATTTT; CDR3: CSAEDRSYNQPQHF
D: TRBD2; V: TRBV20-1; J: TRBJ2-3; size: few; DNA: TGCAGTGCTACGGTACTAGCGGAGACAGATACGCAGTATTTT; CDR3: CSATVLAETDTQYF
D: TRBD2; V: TRBV12-3/TRBV12-4; J: TRBJ2-1; size: .; DNA: TGTGCCAGCAGTGAATATAAGCGGGGATACTCCTACAATGAGCAGTTCTTC; CDR3: CASSEYKRGYSYNEQFF
D: .; V: TRBV7-4; J: TRBJ2-7; size: once; DNA: TGTGCCAGCAGCCCTCTCGAATCGCCCCCTCGTGAGTGTGAGCAGTACTTC; CDR3: CASSPLESPPRECEQYF
D: .; V: TRBV4-2; J: TRBJ1-5; size: .; DNA: TGTGCCAGCAGCCAAGATCAGCATAAGCCCCAGCATTTT; CDR3: CASSQDQHKPQHF
D: TRBD1; V: TRBV15; J: TRBJ1-1; size: few; DNA: TGTGCCACCAGCAGAGATCGGGACAGGGACACTGAAGCTTTCTTT; CDR3: CATSRDRDRDTEAFF
D: .; V: TRBV5-1; J: TRBJ2-2; size: .; DNA: TGCGCCAGCAGCTGGCTAGGTCCCGGGGAGCTGTTTTTT; CDR3: CASSWLGPGELFF
D: TRBD1; V: TRBV5-1; J: TRBJ2-1; size: .; DNA: TGCGCCAGCAGCCGATACGACAGGGAGAATGAGCAGTTCTTC; CDR3: CASSRYDRENEQFF
D: TRBD2; V: TRBV4-2; J: TRBJ2-1; size: few; DNA: TGTGCCAGCAGCCAAGAACCCAGCGGGAGCTCCTACAATGAGCAGTTCTTC; CDR3: CASSQEPSGSSYNEQFF
D: .; V: TRBV6-5; J: TRBJ2-1; size: .; DNA: TGTGCCAGCAGTTACCCCGGACAAGCCCACAATGAGCAGTTCTTC; CDR3: CASSYPGQAHNEQFF
D: .; V: TRBV5-1; J: TRBJ2-2; size: few; DNA: TGCGCCAGCAGCGTGGGCGGGATAGCGGAGAACACCGGGGAGCTGTTTTTT; CDR3: CASSVGGIAENTGELFF
D: TRBD2; V: TRBV5-1; J: TRBJ2-1; size: .; DNA: TGCGCCAGCAGCCGACAGTGGTCAGCGGGGGTCTCCTACAATGAGCAGTTCTTC; CDR3: CASSRQWSAGVSYNEQFF
D: TRBD2; V: TRBV20-1; J: TRBJ2-7; size: few; DNA: TGCAGTGGCGGGACTAGCGGGAGTCAGATCGGCGAGCAGTACTTC; CDR3: CSGGTSGSQIGEQYF
D: .; V: TRBV5-1; J: TRBJ1-1; size: many; DNA: TGCGCCAGCAGCTTGGCCAGGAACACTGAAGCTTTCTTT; CDR3: CASSLARNTEAFF
D: TRBD1; V: TRBV12-3/TRBV12-4; J: TRBJ2-3; size: few; DNA: TGTGCCAGCAGTTTACGACAGGGAATCACAGATACGCAGTATTTT; CDR3: CASSLRQGITDTQYF
D: .; V: TRBV20-1; J: TRBJ2-3; size: .; DNA: TGCAGTGCTACCCTCCGAACAGATACGCAGTATTTT; CDR3: CSATLRTDTQYF
D: TRBD1; V: TRBV10-3; J: TRBJ1-1; size: .; DNA: TGTGCCATCAGTGACCAGGGGGCTTTCACTGAAGCTTTCTTT; CDR3: CAISDQGAFTEAFF
D: .; V: TRBV7-9; J: TRBJ1-1; size: few; DNA: TGTGCCAGCAGCTTAGTTGGGGTTGAGGCTTTCTTT; CDR3: CASSLVGVEAFF
D: .; V: TRBV7-3; J: TRBJ1-5; size: .; DNA: TGTGCCAGCAGCTTAAGCCCTCGGAATCAGCCCCAGCATTTT; CDR3: CASSLSPRNQPQHF
D: .; V: TRBV5-1; J: TRBJ2-4; size: .; DNA: TGCGCCAGCAGCTTGGAGTATGGCAGCCCCGCGGGATTC; CDR3: CASSLEYGSPAGF
D: .; V: TRBV10-3; J: TRBJ2-1; size: .; DNA: TGTGCCATCAGATCTGAGGCCGATCACAATGAGCAGTTCTTC; CDR3: CAIRSEADHNEQFF
D: TRBD2; V: TRBV20-1; J: TRBJ2-1; size: few; DNA: TGCAGTGGGGAGCGGGAGGGCCACGAGCAGTTCTTC; CDR3: CSGEREGHEQFF
D: TRBD1; V: TRBV28; J: TRBJ2-1; size: .; DNA: TGTGCCAGCAGTTCACCGGGACAGGGGAAATACAATGAGCAGTTCTTC; CDR3: CASSSPGQGKYNEQFF